Sequencing of this T cell receptor beta chain was carried out in a study of tumor-infiltrating lymphocytes in primary liver carcinoma. About the study: Subjects presented with primary liver carcinoma managed by surgical resection. There were tumors of stage T1-T3 N0M0, each 4.2 to 10 cm across.

TCR beta cDNA was reverse-transcribed from about 500 ng of total RNA. The reaction used a constant-region primer and ProtoScript II reverse transcriptase. Researchers made the TCR beta libraries by running three nested multiplex PCR rounds with slightly modified ARM-PCR. Running roughly 10 cycles apiece, the first two PCR rounds relied on TRBV1-TRBV30 forward primers together with a C-beta reverse primer. TCRdb re-called the multiplex PCR reads through MiXCR, storing one row per CDR3 protein. The repertoire consists of approximately 330,000 distinct CDR3 sequences, with roughly two thirds occurring once and the leading ten covering under 8.5%. Study results and caveats: Compared with blood, tumor repertoires held significantly more in their top 250 clones.

Unsorted whole blood supplied the blood RNA, and germline DNA was isolated too. Germline trimming cut 9 bases from V and 7 bases from J; bases unmatched to any gene: 20. The germline gives CDR1 SGHAT, CDR2 FQNNGV. CDR3 length: 17 residues. For this clonotype: Its antigen remains unknown.

The gene calls are TRBV11-2 and TRBJ1-2, with TRBD1 matching over 10 bases. Sequenced input: peripheral blood. This TCR was recovered from a middle-aged man with primary liver carcinoma and hepatitis B virus infection. The CDR3 coding sequence is TGTGCCAGTAGCCACTTCACCGAGGGACAGGGGAAAAGTGGCTACACCTTC. It encodes CASSHFTEGQGKSGYTF.